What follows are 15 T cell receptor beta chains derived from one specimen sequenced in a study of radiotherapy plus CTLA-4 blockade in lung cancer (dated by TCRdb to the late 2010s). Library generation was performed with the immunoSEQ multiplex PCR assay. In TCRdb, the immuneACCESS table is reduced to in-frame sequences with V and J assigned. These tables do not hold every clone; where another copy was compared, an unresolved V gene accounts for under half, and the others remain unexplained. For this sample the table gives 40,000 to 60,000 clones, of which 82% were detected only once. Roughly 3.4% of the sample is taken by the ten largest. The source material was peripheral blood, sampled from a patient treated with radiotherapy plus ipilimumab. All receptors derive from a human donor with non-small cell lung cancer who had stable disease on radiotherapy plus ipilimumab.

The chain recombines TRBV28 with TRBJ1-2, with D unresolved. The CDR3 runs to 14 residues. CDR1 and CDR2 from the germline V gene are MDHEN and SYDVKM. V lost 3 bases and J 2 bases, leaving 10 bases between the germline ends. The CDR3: CASSFPGNNYGYTF. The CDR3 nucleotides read TGTGCCAGCAGTTTTCCGGGGAACAACTATGGCTACACCTTC.

The CDR3 spells CASSIPPGDEQFF. The CDR3 DNA is TGTGCCAGTAGTATTCCCCCGGGGGATGAGCAGTTCTTC. The rearrangement links TRBV19 to TRBJ2-1; TRBD2 might be the D (6 bases). V was trimmed by 3 bases and J by 8 bases, leaving 11 bases between them. CDR1 and CDR2 (germline): LNHDA, SQIVND (reference sequence). The CDR3 length is 13 residues.

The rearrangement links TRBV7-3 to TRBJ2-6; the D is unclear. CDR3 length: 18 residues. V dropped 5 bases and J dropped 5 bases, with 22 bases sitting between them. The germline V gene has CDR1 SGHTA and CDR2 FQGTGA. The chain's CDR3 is CASSPQEDAQSRANVLTF. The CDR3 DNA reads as TGTGCCAGCAGCCCGCAGGAAGACGCACAAAGTCGGGCCAACGTCCTGACTTTC.

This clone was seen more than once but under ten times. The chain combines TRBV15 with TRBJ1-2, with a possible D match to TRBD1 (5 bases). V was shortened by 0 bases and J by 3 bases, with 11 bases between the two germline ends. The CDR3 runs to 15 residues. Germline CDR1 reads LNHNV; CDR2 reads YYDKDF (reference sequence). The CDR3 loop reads CATSRDVKGYYGYTF. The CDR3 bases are TGTGCCACCAGCAGAGATGTAAAGGGGTACTATGGCTACACCTTC.

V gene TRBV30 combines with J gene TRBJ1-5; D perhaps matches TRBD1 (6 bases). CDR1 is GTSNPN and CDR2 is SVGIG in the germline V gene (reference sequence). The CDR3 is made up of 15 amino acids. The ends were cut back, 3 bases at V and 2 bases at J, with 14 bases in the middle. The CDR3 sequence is CAWSRGGAGNQPQHF. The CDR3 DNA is TGTGCCTGGAGCAGGGGTGGGGCGGGCAATCAGCCCCAGCATTTT.

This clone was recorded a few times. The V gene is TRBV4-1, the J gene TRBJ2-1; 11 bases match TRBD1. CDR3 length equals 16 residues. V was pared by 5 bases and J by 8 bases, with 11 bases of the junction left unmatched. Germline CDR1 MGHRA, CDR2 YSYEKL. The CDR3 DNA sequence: TGCGCCAGCAGCTCCTCGCCCGGGACAGGGGGGGATGAGCAGTTCTTC. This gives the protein CASSSSPGTGGDEQFF.

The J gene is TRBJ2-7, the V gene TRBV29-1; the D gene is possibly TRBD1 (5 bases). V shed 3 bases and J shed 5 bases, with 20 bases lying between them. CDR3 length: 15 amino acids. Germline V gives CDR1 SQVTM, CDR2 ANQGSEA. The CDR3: CSVDGSWQGRHEQYF. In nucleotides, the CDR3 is TGCAGCGTTGACGGGTCGTGGCAGGGTAGGCACGAGCAGTACTTC.

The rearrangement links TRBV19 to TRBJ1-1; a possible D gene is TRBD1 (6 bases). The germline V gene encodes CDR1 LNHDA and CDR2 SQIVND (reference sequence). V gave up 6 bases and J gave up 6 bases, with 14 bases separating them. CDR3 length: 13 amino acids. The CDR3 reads CASRNRDDAEAFF. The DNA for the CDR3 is TGTGCCAGTAGAAACAGGGATGACGCTGAAGCTTTCTTT. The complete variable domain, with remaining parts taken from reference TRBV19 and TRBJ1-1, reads DGGITQSPKYLFRKEGQNVTLSCEQNLNHDAMYWYRQDPGQGLRLIYYSQIVNDFQKGDIAEGYSVSREKKESFPLTVTSAQKNPTAFYLCASRNRDDAEAFFGQGTRLTVV.

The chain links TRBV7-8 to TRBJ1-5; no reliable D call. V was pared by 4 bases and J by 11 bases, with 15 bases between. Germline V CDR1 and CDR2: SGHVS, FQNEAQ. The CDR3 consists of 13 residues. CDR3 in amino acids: CASSSDFASAQHF. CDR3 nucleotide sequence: TGTGCCAGCAGCTCCGATTTCGCTAGTGCCCAGCATTTT.

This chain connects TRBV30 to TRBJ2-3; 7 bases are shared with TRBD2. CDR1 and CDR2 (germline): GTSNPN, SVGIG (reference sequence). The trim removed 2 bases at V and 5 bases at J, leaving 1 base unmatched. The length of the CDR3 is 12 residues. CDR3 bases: TGTGCCTGGAGTCCGGGGGGAGATACGCAGTATTTT. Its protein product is CAWSPGGDTQYF.

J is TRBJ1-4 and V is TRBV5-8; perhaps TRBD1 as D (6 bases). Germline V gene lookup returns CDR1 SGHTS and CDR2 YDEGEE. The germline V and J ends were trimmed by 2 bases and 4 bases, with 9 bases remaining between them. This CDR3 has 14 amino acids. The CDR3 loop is CASSFGQFNEKLFF. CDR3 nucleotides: TGTGCCAGCAGCTTCGGACAGTTTAATGAAAAACTGTTTTTT.

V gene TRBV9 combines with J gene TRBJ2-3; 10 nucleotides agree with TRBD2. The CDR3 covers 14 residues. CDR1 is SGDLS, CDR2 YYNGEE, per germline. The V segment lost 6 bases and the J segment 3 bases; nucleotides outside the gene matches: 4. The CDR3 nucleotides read TGTGCCAGCAAAAGCGGGAGGGCAACAGATACGCAGTATTTT. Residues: CASKSGRATDTQYF.

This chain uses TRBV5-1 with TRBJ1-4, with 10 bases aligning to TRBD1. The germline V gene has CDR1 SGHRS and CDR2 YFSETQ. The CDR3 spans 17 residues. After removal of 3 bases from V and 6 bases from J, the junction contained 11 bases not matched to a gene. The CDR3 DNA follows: TGCGCCAGCAGCTCACGGACACTTGGACAGGGGGATGAAAAACTGTTTTTT. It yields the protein CASSSRTLGQGDEKLFF. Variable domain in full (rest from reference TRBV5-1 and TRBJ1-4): KAGVTQTPRYLIKTRGQQVTLSCSPISGHRSVSWYQQTPGQGLQFLFEYFSETQRNKGNFPGRFSGRQFSNSRSEMNVSTLELGDSALYLCASSSRTLGQGDEKLFFGSGTQLSVL.

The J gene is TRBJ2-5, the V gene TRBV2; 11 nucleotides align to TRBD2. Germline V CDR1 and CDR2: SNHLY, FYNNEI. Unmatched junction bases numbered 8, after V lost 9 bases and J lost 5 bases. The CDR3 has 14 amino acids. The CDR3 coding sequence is TGTGCCAGACATAGCGGGAGGGCCGGTGAGACCCAGTACTTC. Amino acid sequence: CARHSGRAGETQYF.

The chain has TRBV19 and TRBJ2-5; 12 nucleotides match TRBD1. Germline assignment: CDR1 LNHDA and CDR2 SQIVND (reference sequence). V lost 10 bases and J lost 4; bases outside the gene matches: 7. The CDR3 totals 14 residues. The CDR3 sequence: CATRDRGRGETQYF. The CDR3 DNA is TGTGCCACCCGGGACAGGGGGCGCGGAGAGACCCAGTACTTC. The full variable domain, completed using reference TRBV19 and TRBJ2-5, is DGGITQSPKYLFRKEGQNVTLSCEQNLNHDAMYWYRQDPGQGLRLIYYSQIVNDFQKGDIAEGYSVSREKKESFPLTVTSAQKNPTAFYLCATRDRGRGETQYFGPGTRLLVL.